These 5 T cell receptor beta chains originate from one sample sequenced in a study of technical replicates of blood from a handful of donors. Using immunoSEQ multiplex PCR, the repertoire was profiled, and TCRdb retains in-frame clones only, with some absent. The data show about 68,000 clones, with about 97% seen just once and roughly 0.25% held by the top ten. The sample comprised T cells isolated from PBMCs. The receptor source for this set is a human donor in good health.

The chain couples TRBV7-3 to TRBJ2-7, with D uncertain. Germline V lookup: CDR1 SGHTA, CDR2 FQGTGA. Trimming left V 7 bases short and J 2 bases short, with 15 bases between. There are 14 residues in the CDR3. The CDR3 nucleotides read TGTGCCAGCACAAGTCCCCCGAGTACCTACGAGCAGTACTTC. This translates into CASTSPPSTYEQYF. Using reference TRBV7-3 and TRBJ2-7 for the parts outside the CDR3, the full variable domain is GAGVSQTPSNKVTEKGKYVELRCDPISGHTALYWYRQSLGQGPEFLIYFQGTGAADDSGLPNDRFFAVRPEGSVSTLKIQRTERGDSAVYLCASTSPPSTYEQYFGPGTRLTVT.

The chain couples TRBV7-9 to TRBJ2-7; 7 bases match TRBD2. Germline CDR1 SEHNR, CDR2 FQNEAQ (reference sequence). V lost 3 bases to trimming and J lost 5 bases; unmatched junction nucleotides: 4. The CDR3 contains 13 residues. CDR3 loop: CASSLTSRDEQYF. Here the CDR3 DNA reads TGTGCCAGCAGCTTGACTAGCCGAGACGAGCAGTACTTC.

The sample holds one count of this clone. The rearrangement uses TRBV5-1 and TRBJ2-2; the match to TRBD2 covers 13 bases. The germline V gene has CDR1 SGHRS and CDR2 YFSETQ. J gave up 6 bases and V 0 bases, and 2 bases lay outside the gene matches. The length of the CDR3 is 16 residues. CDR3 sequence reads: CASSLGTSGSAGELFF. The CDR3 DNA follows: TGCGCCAGCAGCTTGGGGACTAGCGGGAGCGCCGGGGAGCTGTTTTTT.

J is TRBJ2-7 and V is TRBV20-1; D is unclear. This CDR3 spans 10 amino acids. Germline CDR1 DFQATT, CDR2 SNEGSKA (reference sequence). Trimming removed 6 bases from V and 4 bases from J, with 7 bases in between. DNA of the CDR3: TGCAGTGCCCAACAGTACGAGCAGTACTTC. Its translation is CSAQQYEQYF.

CDR3 sequence reads: CAISGWTSGSKADTQYF. The CDR3 bases are TGTGCCATCAGTGGATGGACTAGCGGGAGTAAAGCAGATACGCAGTATTTT. This chain links TRBV10-3 with TRBJ2-3; 13 nucleotides agree with TRBD2. The CDR3 consists of 17 residues. Germline V CDR1 and CDR2: ENHRY, SYGVKD. Unmatched junction bases numbered 8, after V lost 4 bases and J lost 4 bases.